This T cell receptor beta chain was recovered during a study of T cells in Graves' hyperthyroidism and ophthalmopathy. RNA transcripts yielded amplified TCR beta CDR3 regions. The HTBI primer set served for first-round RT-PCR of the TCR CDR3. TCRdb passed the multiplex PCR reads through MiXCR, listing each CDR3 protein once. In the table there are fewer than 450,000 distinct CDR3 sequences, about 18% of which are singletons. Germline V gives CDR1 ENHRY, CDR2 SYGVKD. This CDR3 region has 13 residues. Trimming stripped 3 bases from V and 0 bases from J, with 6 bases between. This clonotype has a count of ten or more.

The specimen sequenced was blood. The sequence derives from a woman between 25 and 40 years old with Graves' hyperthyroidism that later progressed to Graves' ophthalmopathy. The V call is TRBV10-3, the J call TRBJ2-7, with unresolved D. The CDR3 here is CAISDLSSYEQYF. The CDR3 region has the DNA TGTGCCATCAGTGATCTGTCCTCCTACGAGCAGTACTTC.